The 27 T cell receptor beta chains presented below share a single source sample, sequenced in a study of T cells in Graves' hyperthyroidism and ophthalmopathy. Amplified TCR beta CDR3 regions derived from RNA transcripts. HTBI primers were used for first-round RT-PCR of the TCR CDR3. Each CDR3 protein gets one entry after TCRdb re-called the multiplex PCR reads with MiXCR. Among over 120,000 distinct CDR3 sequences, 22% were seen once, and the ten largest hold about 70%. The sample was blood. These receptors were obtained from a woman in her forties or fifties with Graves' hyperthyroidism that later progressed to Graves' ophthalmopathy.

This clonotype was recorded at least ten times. The CDR3 is CASSELTGDTEAFF. The DNA of the CDR3 is TGTGCCAGCAGTGAGTTGACAGGGGACACTGAAGCTTTCTTT. This sequence joins TRBV2 and TRBJ1-1; 8 bases agree with TRBD1. Losses at the gene ends were 3 bases for V and 3 bases for J; bases not matched to a gene: 3. Looked up from germline, CDR1 is SNHLY and CDR2 is FYNNEI. The CDR3 is made up of 14 amino acids.

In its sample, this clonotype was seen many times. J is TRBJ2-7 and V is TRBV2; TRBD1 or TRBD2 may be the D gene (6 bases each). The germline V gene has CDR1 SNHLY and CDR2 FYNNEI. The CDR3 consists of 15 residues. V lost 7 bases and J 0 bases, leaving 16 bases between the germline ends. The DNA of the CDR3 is TGTGCCAGCACCGCCGGCGGGACAAGCTCCTACGAGCAGTACTTC. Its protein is CASTAGGTSSYEQYF.

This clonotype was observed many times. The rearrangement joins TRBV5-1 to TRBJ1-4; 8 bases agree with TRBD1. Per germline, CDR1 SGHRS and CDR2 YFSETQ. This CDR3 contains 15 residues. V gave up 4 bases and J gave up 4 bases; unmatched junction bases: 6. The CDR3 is CASSQGQGRNEKLFF. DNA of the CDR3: TGCGCCAGCAGCCAAGGACAGGGACGTAATGAAAAACTGTTTTTT.

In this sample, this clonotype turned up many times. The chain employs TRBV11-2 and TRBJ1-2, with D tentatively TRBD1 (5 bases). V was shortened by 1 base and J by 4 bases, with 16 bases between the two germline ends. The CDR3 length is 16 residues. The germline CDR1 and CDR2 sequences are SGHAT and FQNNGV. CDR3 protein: CASSLGGWGEGYGYTF. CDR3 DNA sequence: TGTGCCAGCAGCTTAGGGGGATGGGGCGAGGGCTATGGCTACACCTTC.

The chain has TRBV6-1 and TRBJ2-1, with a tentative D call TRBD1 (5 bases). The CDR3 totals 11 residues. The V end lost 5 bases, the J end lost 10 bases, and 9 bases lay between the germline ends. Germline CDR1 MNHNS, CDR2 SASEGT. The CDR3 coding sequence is TGTGCCAGCAGTCGACCAGGGGAGCAGTTCTTC. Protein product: CASSRPGEQFF.

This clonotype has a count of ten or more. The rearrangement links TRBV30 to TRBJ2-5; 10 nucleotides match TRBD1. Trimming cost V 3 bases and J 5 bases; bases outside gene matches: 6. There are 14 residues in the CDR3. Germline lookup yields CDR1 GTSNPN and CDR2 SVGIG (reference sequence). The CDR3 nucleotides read TGTGCCTGGAGGGGGGACAGGGGTGTTGAGACCCAGTACTTC. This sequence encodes CAWRGDRGVETQYF.

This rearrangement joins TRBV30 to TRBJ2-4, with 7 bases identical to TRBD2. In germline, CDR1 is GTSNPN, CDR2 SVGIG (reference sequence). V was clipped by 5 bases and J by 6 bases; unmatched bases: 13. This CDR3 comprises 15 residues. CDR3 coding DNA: TGTGCCTGGTCCGAGGGAGGGAAGTCCTTAAACATTCAGTACTTC. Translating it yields CAWSEGGKSLNIQYF.

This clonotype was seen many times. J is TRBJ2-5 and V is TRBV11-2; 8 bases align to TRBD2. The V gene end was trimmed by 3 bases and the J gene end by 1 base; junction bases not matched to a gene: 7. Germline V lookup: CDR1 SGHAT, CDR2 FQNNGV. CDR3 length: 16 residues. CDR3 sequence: CASSFRGGRLQETQYF. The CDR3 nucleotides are TGTGCCAGCAGCTTTAGGGGCGGGAGGCTCCAAGAGACCCAGTACTTC.

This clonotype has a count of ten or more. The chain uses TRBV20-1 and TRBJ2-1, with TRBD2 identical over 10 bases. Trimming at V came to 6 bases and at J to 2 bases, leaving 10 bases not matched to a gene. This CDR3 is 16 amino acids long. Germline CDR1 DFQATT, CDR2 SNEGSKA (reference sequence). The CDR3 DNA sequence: TGCAGTGCCCTAAAGGGGACTAGCGTTACCTACAATGAGCAGTTCTTC. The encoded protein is CSALKGTSVTYNEQFF.

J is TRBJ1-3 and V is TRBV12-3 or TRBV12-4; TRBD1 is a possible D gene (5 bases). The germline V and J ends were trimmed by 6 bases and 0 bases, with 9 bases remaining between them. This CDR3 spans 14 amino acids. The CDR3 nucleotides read TGTGCCAGCAGAGAGGGGTTCTCTGGAAACACCATATATTTT. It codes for CASREGFSGNTIYF.

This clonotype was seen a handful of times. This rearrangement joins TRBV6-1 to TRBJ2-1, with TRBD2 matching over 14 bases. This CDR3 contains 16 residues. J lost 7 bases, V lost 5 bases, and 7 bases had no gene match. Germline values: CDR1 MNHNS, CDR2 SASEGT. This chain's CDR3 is CASSRLAGGIVNEQFF. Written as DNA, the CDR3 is TGTGCCAGCAGTCGACTAGCGGGAGGGATTGTTAATGAGCAGTTCTTC.

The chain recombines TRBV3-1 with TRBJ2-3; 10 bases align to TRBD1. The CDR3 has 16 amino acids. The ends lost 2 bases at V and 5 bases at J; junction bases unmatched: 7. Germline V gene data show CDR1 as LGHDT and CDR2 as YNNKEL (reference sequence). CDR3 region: CASSQPGTGAGDTQYF. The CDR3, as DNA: TGTGCCAGCAGCCAACCCGGGACAGGGGCTGGAGATACGCAGTATTTT.

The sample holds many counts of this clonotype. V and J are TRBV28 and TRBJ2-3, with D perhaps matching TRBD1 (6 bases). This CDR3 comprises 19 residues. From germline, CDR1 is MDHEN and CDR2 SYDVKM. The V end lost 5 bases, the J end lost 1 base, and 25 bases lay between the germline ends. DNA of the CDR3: TGTGCCAGCAGTCCAATTACCTTCGACAGGTCCCTGGGCACAGATACGCAGTATTTT. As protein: CASSPITFDRSLGTDTQYF.

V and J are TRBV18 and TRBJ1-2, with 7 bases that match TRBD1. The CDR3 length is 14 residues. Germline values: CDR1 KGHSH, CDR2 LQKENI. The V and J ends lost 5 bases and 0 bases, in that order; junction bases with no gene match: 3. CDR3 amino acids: CASSATGTNYGYTF. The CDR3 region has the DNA TGTGCCAGCTCAGCGACAGGGACTAACTATGGCTACACCTTC.

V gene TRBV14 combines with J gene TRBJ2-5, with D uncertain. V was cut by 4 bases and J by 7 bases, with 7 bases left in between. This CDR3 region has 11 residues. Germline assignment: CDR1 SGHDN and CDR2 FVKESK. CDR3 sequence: CASSPGLTQYF. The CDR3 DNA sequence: TGTGCCAGCAGCCCCGGCCTGACCCAGTACTTC.

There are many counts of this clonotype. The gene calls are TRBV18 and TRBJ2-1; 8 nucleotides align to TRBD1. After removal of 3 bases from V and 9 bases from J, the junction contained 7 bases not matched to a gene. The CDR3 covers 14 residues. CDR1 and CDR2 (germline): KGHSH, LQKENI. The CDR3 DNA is TGTGCCAGCTCACCTTGTCAGGGGGCTTGTGAGCAGTTCTTC. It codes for CASSPCQGACEQFF.

This chain's CDR3 is CSVLAGGWTDTQYF. The CDR3 bases are TGCAGCGTCTTAGCGGGAGGGTGGACAGATACGCAGTATTTT. The J gene is TRBJ2-3, the V gene TRBV29-1; TRBD2 agrees at 11 bases. The CDR3 runs 14 residues. The germline V gene encodes CDR1 SQVTM and CDR2 ANQGSEA. With V trimmed by 6 bases and J by 3 bases, 5 bases remained unmatched.

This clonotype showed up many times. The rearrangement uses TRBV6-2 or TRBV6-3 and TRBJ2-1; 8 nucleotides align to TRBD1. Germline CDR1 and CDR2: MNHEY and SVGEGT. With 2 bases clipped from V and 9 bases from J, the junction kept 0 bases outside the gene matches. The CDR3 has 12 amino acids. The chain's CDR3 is CASSYGTGEQFF. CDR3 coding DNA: TGTGCCAGCAGTTACGGGACAGGTGAGCAGTTCTTC.

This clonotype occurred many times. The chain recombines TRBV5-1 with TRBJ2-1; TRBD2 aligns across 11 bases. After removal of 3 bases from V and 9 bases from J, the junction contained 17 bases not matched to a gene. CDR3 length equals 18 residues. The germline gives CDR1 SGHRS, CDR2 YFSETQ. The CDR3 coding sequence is TGCGCCAGCAGCTCGACAGGGGTAGCGGGAGGGCCCCCTTCTGAGCAGTTCTTC. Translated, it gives CASSSTGVAGGPPSEQFF.

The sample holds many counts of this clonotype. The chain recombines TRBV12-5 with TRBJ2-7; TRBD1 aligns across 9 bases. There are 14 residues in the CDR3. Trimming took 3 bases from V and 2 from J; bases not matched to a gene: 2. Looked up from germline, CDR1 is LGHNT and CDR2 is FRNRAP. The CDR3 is CASGLGTGTYEQYF. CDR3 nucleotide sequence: TGTGCTAGTGGTTTAGGGACAGGGACCTACGAGCAGTACTTC.

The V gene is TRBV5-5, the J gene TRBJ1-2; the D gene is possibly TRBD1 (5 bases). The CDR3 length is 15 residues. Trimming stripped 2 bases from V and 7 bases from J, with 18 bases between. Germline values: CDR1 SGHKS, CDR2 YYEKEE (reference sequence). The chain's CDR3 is CASSLGGTAYRGYTF. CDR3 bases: TGTGCCAGCAGCTTAGGTGGGACCGCTTATCGTGGCTACACCTTC.

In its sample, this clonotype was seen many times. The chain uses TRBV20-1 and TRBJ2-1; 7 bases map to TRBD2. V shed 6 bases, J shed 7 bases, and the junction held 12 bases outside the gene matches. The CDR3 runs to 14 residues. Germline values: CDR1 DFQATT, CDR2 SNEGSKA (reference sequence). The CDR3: CSAPPGGSRNEQFF. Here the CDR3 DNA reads TGCAGTGCCCCACCGGGCGGGAGTCGGAATGAGCAGTTCTTC.

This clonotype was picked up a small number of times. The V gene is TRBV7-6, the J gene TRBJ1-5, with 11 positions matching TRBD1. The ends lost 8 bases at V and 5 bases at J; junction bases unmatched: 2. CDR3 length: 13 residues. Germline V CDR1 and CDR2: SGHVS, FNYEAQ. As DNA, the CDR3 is TGTGCCAGCCCGGACAGGGGGCATCAGCCCCAGCATTTT. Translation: CASPDRGHQPQHF.

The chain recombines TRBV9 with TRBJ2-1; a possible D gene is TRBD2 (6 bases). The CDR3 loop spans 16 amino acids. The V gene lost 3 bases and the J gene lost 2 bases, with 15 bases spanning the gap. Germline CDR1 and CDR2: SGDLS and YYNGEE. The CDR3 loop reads CASSAGGRRTYNEQFF. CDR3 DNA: TGTGCCAGCAGCGCCGGGGGACGCCGAACCTACAATGAGCAGTTCTTC.

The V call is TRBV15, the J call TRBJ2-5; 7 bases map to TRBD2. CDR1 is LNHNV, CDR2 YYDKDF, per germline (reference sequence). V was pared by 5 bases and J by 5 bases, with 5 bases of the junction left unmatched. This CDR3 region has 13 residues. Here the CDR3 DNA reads TGTGCCACCAGCCCTCGGCGGGGGGAGACCCAGTACTTC. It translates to CATSPRRGETQYF.

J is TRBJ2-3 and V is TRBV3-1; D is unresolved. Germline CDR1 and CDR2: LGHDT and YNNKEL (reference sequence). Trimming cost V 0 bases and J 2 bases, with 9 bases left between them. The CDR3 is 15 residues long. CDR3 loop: CASSQDRPDTDTQYF. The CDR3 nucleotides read TGTGCCAGCAGCCAAGATCGACCAGACACAGATACGCAGTATTTT.

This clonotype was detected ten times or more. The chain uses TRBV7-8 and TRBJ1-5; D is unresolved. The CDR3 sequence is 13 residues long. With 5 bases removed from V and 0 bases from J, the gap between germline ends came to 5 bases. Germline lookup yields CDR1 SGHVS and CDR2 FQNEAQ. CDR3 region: CASSRHSNQPQHF. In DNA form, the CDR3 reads TGTGCCAGCAGCCGACATAGCAATCAGCCCCAGCATTTT.